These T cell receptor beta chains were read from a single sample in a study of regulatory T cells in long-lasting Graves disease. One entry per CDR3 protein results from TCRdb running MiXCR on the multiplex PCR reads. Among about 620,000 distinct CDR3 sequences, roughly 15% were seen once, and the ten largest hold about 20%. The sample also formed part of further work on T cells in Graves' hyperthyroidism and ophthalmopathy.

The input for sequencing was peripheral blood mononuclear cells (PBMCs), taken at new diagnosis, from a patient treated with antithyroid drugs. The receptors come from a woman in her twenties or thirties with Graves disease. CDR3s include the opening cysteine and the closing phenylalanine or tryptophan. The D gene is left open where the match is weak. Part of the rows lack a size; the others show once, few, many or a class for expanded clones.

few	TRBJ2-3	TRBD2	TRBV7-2	CASSLWGGSTDTQYF	TGTGCCAGCAGCTTATGGGGGGGGAGCACAGATACGCAGTATTTT
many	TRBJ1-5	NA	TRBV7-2	CASSPVGAPSQPQHF	TGTGCCAGCAGCCCGGTCGGTGCACCGAGTCAGCCCCAGCATTTT
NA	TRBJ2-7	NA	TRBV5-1	CASSLSLAEYEQYF	TGCGCCAGCAGCTTGAGTCTAGCAGAGTACGAGCAGTACTTC
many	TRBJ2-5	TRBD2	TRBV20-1	CSATTSAQETQYF	TGCAGTGCTACGACTAGCGCCCAAGAGACCCAGTACTTC
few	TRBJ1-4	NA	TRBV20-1	CSASPPQIVGEKLFF	TGCAGTGCTTCCCCCCCCCAGATCGTTGGGGAAAAACTGTTTTTT
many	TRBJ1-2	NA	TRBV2	CASSVVQNGYTF	TGTGCCAGCAGTGTCGTGCAGAATGGCTACACCTTC
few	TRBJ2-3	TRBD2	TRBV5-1	CASFVAGGVDTQYF	TGCGCCAGCTTCGTAGCGGGAGGGGTAGATACGCAGTATTTT
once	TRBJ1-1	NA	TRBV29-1	CSGTKDTEAFF	TGCAGCGGAACGAAGGACACTGAAGCTTTCTTT
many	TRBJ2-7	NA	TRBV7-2	CASSLVVFGTYEQYF	TGTGCCAGCAGCTTAGTCGTCTTTGGGACCTACGAGCAGTACTTC
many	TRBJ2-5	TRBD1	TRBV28	CASSSRRGLVETQYF	TGTGCCAGCAGTTCTCGCAGGGGGCTGGTTGAGACCCAGTACTTC
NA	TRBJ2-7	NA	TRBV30	CAYLADSYEQYF	TGTGCCTATTTAGCGGACTCCTACGAGCAGTACTTC
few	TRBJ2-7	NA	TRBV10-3	CAISESGWGSFYEQYF	TGTGCCATCAGTGAGTCGGGTTGGGGATCCTTCTACGAGCAGTACTTC
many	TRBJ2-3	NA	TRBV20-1	CSVLPGSTDTQYF	TGCAGTGTCCTACCTGGGAGCACAGATACGCAGTATTTT
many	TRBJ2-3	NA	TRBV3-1	CASSQDLSGSTDTQYF	TGTGCCAGCAGCCAAGATCTGAGCGGGAGCACAGATACGCAGTATTTT
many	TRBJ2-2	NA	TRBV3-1	CASSPWGQGELFF	TGTGCCAGCAGCCCATGGGGGCAAGGGGAGCTGTTTTTT
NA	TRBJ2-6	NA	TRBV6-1	CATLPVPVSSGANVLTF	TGTGCCACCCTGCCGGTACCAGTCTCCTCTGGGGCCAACGTCCTGACTTTC
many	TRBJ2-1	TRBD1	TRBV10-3	CAIGQGAGEQFF	TGTGCCATAGGACAGGGGGCCGGTGAGCAGTTCTTC
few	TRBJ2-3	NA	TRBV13	CASSLVAPSTDTQYF	TGTGCCAGCAGCTTAGTGGCCCCTAGCACAGATACGCAGTATTTT
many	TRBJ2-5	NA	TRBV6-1	CASSARETQYF	TGTGCCAGCAGTGCTAGGGAGACCCAGTACTTC
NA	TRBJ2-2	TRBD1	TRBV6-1	CASSRNRGPSTGELFF	TGTGCCAGCAGCCGAAACAGGGGGCCCAGCACCGGGGAGCTGTTTTTT
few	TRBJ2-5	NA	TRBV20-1	CSATPDSIQETQYF	TGCAGTGCTACGCCGGACTCTATCCAAGAGACCCAGTACTTC
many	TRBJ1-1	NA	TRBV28	CASSGYRVNTEAFF	TGTGCCAGCAGTGGCTACAGGGTGAACACTGAAGCTTTCTTT
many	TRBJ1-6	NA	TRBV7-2	CASSLSYLAYNSPLHF	TGTGCCAGCAGCTTGTCATACCTGGCCTATAATTCACCCCTCCACTTT
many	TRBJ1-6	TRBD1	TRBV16	CASSPRLIEGQGRSPLHF	TGTGCCAGCAGTCCCCGTCTAATTGAGGGACAGGGTCGTTCACCCCTCCACTTT
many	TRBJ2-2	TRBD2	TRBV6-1	CASSLSGDLNTGELFF	TGTGCCAGCAGCCTCAGCGGGGACCTGAACACCGGGGAGCTGTTTTTT
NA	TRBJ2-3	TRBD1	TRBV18	CASSPRSTGSTDTQYF	TGTGCCAGCTCACCACGTTCGACAGGGAGCACAGATACGCAGTATTTT
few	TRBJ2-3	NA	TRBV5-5	CASSLSGIYTDTQYF	TGTGCCAGCAGTCTTTCAGGGATATACACAGATACGCAGTATTTT
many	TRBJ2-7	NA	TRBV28	CASSSAGKSSYEQYF	TGTGCCAGCAGTTCGGCCGGAAAGAGCTCCTACGAGCAGTACTTC
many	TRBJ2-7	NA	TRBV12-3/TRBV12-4	CASSFLGQKPIYEQYF	TGTGCCAGCAGTTTCCTAGGACAGAAACCTATTTACGAGCAGTACTTC
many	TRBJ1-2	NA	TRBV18	CASSPGGDGGYTF	TGTGCCAGCTCACCTGGGGGTGATGGTGGCTACACCTTC
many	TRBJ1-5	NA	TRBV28	CASGTTHQPQHF	TGTGCCAGCGGGACAACCCATCAGCCCCAGCATTTT
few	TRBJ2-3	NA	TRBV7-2	CASSLVGAGLLSTDTQYF	TGTGCCAGCAGCTTAGTCGGGGCAGGACTCTTGAGCACAGATACGCAGTATTTT
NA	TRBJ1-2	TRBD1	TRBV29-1	CSTQRETGDYGYTF	TGCAGCACACAAAGGGAGACAGGGGACTATGGCTACACCTTC
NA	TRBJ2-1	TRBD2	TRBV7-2	CASSSGLAGSEQFF	TGTGCCAGCAGCTCCGGACTAGCGGGAAGCGAGCAGTTCTTC
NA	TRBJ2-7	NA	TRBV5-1	CASSSTPGGHEQYF	TGCGCCAGCAGCTCCACTCCAGGGGGGCACGAGCAGTACTTC
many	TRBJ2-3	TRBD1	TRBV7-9	CASSVRDRGLDTQYF	TGTGCCAGCAGCGTCCGGGACAGAGGGCTAGATACGCAGTATTTT
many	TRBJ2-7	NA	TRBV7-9	CASSLDPSSYEQYF	TGTGCCAGCAGCTTAGATCCCAGCTCCTACGAGCAGTACTTC
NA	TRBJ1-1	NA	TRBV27	CASKGLVVGEAFF	TGTGCCAGCAAAGGTCTCGTGGTTGGTGAAGCTTTCTTT
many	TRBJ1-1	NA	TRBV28	CASSSPKIMNTEAFF	TGTGCCAGCAGTTCCCCTAAGATAATGAACACTGAAGCTTTCTTT
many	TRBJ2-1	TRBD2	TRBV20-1	CSARDYLAGGGNEQFF	TGCAGTGCTAGAGATTACCTAGCGGGAGGAGGCAATGAGCAGTTCTTC
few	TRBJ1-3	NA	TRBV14	CASSQFSGNTIYF	TGTGCCAGCAGCCAATTCTCCGGAAACACCATATATTTT
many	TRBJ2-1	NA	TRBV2	CASRSTNFGYNEQFF	TGTGCCAGCAGGTCTACGAACTTCGGGTACAATGAGCAGTTCTTC
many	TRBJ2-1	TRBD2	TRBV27	CATATIAGRYGNEQFF	TGTGCCACCGCTACTATAGCGGGAAGATATGGCAATGAGCAGTTCTTC
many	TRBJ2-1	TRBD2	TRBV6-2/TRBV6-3	CASRPLAGGAYNEQFF	TGTGCCAGCAGACCATTAGCGGGAGGGGCATACAATGAGCAGTTCTTC
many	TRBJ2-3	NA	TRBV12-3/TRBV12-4	CASSRTPSSTDTQYF	TGTGCCAGCAGTCGGACTCCCTCTAGCACAGATACGCAGTATTTT
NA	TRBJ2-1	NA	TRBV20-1	CSARVGSGEQFF	TGCAGTGCTAGAGTGGGAAGCGGTGAGCAGTTCTTC
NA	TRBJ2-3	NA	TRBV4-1	CASSHPMTDTQYF	TGCGCCAGCAGCCACCCAATGACAGATACGCAGTATTTT
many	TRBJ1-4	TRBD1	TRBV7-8	CASSLPTSGGTNEKLFF	TGTGCCAGCAGCCTCCCCACTTCAGGGGGAACTAATGAAAAACTGTTTTTT
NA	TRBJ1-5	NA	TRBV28	CASSYGQPPHF	TGTGCCAGCAGTTATGGACAGCCCCCGCATTTT
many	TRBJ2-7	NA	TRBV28	CASSFRARDEQYF	TGTGCCAGCAGTTTTAGGGCGCGCGACGAGCAGTACTTC
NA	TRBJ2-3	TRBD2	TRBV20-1	CSAPGTSGYTQYF	TGCAGTGCTCCCGGGACTAGCGGATATACGCAGTATTTT
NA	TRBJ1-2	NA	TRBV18	CASSFNREHYGYTF	TGTGCCAGCTCATTCAACAGGGAGCACTATGGCTACACCTTC
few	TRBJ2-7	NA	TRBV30	CAWSFDLLFDEQYF	TGTGCCTGGAGTTTCGACCTTTTATTTGACGAGCAGTACTTC
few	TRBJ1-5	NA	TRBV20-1	CSARYGNQPQHF	TGCAGTGCTAGGTACGGAAATCAGCCCCAGCATTTT
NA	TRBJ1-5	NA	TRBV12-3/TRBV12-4	CASSAGKSSNQPQHF	TGTGCCAGCAGCGCAGGGAAAAGTAGCAATCAGCCCCAGCATTTT
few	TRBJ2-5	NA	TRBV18	CASSFRRQREETQYF	TGTGCCAGCTCTTTCAGGCGCCAGCGGGAAGAGACCCAGTACTTC
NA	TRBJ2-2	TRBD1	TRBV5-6	CASSFWDRHTGELFF	TGTGCCAGCAGCTTCTGGGACAGACACACCGGGGAGCTGTTTTTT
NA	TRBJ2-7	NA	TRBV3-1	CASSQSEGRGEQYF	TGTGCCAGCAGCCAATCGGAGGGCCGCGGGGAGCAGTACTTC
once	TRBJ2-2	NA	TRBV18	CASSPKSTNSGSGELFF	TGTGCCAGCTCACCGAAATCGACCAACAGCGGGTCCGGGGAGCTGTTTTTT